The clone carrying this T cell receptor (beta chain) was picked up one time. The sample comes from a study of blood T cell repertoires in COVID-19. As for the study in general: Sites in the United States, Italy and Spain provided acute and convalescent COVID-19 samples.

Participant age was about 18 to 100 years, and participants resided in about two dozen US areas. Trimming took 3 bases from V and 5 from J, leaving 8 bases between them. This CDR3 comprises 12 residues. Germline-derived CDR1 and CDR2 are SGDLS and YYNGEE. Assay: immunoSEQ multiplex PCR; the TCRdb copy retains only in-frame clones and omits some. The repertoire holds about 250,000 clones, with 80% to 90% as singletons. This chain connects TRBV9 to TRBJ2-5; D is unclear. This receptor was taken from a woman between 18 and 30 years old who had recovered from COVID-19. The specimen was PBMCs or T cells enriched from blood (not recorded which). The CDR3 spells CASSARKETQYF. The CDR3, as DNA: TGTGCCAGCAGCGCCAGAAAGGAGACCCAGTACTTC.